These 4 T cell receptor beta chains originate from one sample sequenced in a study of shared clonotypes between healthy human individuals. The table came from immunoSEQ multiplex PCR; TCRdb's copy has only in-frame clones and leaves some out. The data show about 2.5 million clones, 85% to 95% seen once. Source material: naive CD4+ T cells from PBMCs. Regarding subset: CD45RA+ positively selected. All receptors come from a man aged 18 to 29 in good health. Some clones in this sample may be carry-over from other donors' samples.

The chain has TRBV9 and TRBJ2-7; the match to TRBD2 covers 9 bases. The CDR3 length is 14 residues. The trim removed 2 bases at V and 3 bases at J, leaving 3 bases unmatched. The germline CDR1 and CDR2 sequences are SGDLS and YYNGEE. CDR3 nucleotides: TGTGCCAGCAGCGTTAGCGGGAGAGGCTACGAGCAGTACTTC. This gives the protein CASSVSGRGYEQYF.

The chain joins TRBV28 to TRBJ2-7, with 9 positions matching TRBD2. The germline gives CDR1 MDHEN, CDR2 SYDVKM. The CDR3 extends over 14 amino acids. Losses at the gene ends were 2 bases for V and 5 bases for J; bases not matched to a gene: 4. The CDR3 loop reads CASSLPSGRNEQYF. The CDR3 region has the DNA TGTGCCAGCAGTTTACCCAGCGGGAGGAACGAGCAGTACTTC. Using reference TRBV28 and TRBJ2-7 for the parts outside the CDR3, the full variable domain is DVKVTQSSRYLVKRTGEKVFLECVQDMDHENMFWYRQDPGLGLRLIYFSYDVKMKEKGDIPEGYSVSREKKERFSLILESASTNQTSMYLCASSLPSGRNEQYFGPGTRLTVT.

The J gene is TRBJ1-2, the V gene TRBV5-6; tentative D call: TRBD1 (5 bases). The CDR3 is made up of 13 amino acids. The germline V gene has CDR1 SGHDT and CDR2 YYEEEE. Trimming left V 0 bases short and J 5 bases short, with 8 bases between. CDR3 nucleotide sequence: TGTGCCAGCAGCTTGGAGGCAGGGTATGGCTACACCTTC. Its translation is CASSLEAGYGYTF.

This clone was observed once. The J gene is TRBJ2-6, the V gene TRBV2, with TRBD1 matching 9 bases. The CDR3 covers 16 residues. The V and J ends lost 7 bases and 4 bases, in that order; junction bases with no gene match: 8. Germline CDR1 reads SNHLY; CDR2 reads FYNNEI. CDR3 coding DNA: TGTGCCAGCACAGGGACAGGGAGGCCGGGGGCCAACGTCCTGACTTTC. It codes for CASTGTGRPGANVLTF.